A selection of T cell receptor beta chains follows, all from one sample in a study of T cell responses to AZD1222 COVID-19 vaccine. Produced via immunoSEQ multiplex PCR; TCRdb's table is partial and in-frame only. The data contain some 130,000 clones, approximately 92% of them singletons. The material sequenced was peripheral blood, taken on day 0 of AZD1222 vaccination. These receptors all stem from an adult in good health. Both conserved end residues are part of each CDR3. A D gene is named only where the DNA matches it firmly.

V gene	J gene	D gene	CDR3 DNA	CDR3 protein
TRBV5-1	TRBJ1-3	NA	TGCGCCAGCAGCTTGGCCGCAGGGACGTTCCTCTCTGGAAACACCATATATTTT	CASSLAAGTFLSGNTIYF
TRBV5-1	TRBJ1-2	NA	TGCGCCAGCAGCTTCTCTGCCGGTAGTAGCTATGGCTACACCTTC	CASSFSAGSSYGYTF
TRBV4-1	TRBJ2-1	NA	TGCGCCAGCAGCCAGTCGAGTGTTAGCTCCTACAATGAGCAGTTCTTC	CASSQSSVSSYNEQFF
TRBV19	TRBJ1-4	NA	TGTGCCAGTAGTATAGGGGGCGGTGAAAAACTGTTTTTT	CASSIGGGEKLFF
TRBV4-1	TRBJ2-3	NA	TGCGCCAGCAGCCAAGTGGGACTCCCGGGGGATACGCAGTATTTT	CASSQVGLPGDTQYF
TRBV11-2	TRBJ2-7	TRBD1	TGTGCCACACGGGTACGACAGGGCCCCTACGAGCAGTACTTC	CATRVRQGPYEQYF
TRBV6-1	TRBJ1-3	NA	TGTGCCAGCAGTGAGGGGGCGGCGAGGGGAAACACCATATATTTT	CASSEGAARGNTIYF
TRBV12-5	TRBJ1-2	NA	TGTGCTAGTGGTTTGTCTAACTATGGCTACACCTTC	CASGLSNYGYTF
TRBV11-2	TRBJ1-1	NA	TGTGCCAGCAGCCCCAGTAGGACTGAAGCTTTCTTT	CASSPSRTEAFF
TRBV7-3	TRBJ2-3	TRBD2	TGTGCCAGCAGCTTGGGACTAGCGACAGATACGCAGTATTTT	CASSLGLATDTQYF
TRBV25-1	TRBJ1-2	TRBD1	TGTGCCAGCAGTGACTGGACAGGGAACCATGGCTACACCTTC	CASSDWTGNHGYTF
TRBV4-1	TRBJ1-1	NA	TGCGCCAGCAGCCCGACTCGTGGGGAATTCGACGACACTGAAGCTTTCTTT	CASSPTRGEFDDTEAFF
TRBV5-1	TRBJ1-2	NA	TGCGCCAGCAGCTTGCAGGAGACTAACTATGGCTACACCTTC	CASSLQETNYGYTF
TRBV6-5	TRBJ2-5	TRBD2	TGTGCCAGCAGTTACGACGGGAGGGCCTGGGAGACCCAGTACTTC	CASSYDGRAWETQYF
TRBV12-3/TRBV12-4	TRBJ1-1	NA	TGTGCCAGCAGTCCCACAATGAACACTGAAGCTTTCTTT	CASSPTMNTEAFF
TRBV3-1/TRBV3-2	TRBJ1-5	NA	TGTGCCAGCAGCCAAGAAGGGCGCAATCAGCCCCAGCATTTT	CASSQEGRNQPQHF
TRBV5-1	TRBJ2-2	TRBD2	TGCGCCAGCAGCTTAGCGGGAGGGAACACCGGGGAGCTGTTTTTT	CASSLAGGNTGELFF
TRBV6-5	TRBJ2-5	TRBD2	TGTGCCAGCAGTTACTTCGCGGGAGGGCCGGAGACCCAGTACTTC	CASSYFAGGPETQYF
TRBV30	TRBJ1-5	TRBD1	TGTGCCTGGAGTGTACAGGGGAACCAGCCCCAGCATTTT	CAWSVQGNQPQHF
TRBV6-5	TRBJ2-5	NA	TGTGCCAGCAGTTACTCGGGATCACAAGAGACCCAGTACTTC	CASSYSGSQETQYF
TRBV7-2	TRBJ1-1	NA	TGTGCCAGCAGCTTATTCGGCGGGGAGAACACTGAAGCTTTCTTT	CASSLFGGENTEAFF
TRBV7-2	TRBJ1-5	NA	TGTGCCAGCAGCCCGGACGCTAGCAATCAGCCCCAGCATTTT	CASSPDASNQPQHF